One sample yielded the 16 T cell receptor beta chains listed below, sequenced in a study of CD8 T cells in ankylosing spondylitis. TCRdb reanalysed the 5' RACE reads using MiXCR and keeps one entry per CDR3 protein. This table has 150,000 to 200,000 distinct CDR3 sequences, roughly 12% appearing once. The sample consisted of blood, either unsorted or a sorted T cell fraction (not recorded which). The receptor set was obtained from a male donor with ankylosing spondylitis or in good health (not recorded which).

The J gene is TRBJ2-3, the V gene TRBV15, with no clear D. Looked up from germline, CDR1 is LNHNV and CDR2 is YYDKDF (reference sequence). This CDR3 has 13 residues. Between the trimmed V and J ends, which lost 8 bases and 4 bases, there was a span of 13 bases. Here the CDR3 DNA reads TGTGCCACCGGGATGGTTGGCGCAGATACGCAGTATTTT. This codes for CATGMVGADTQYF. The full variable domain, in which reference TRBV15 and TRBJ2-3 provide the parts outside the CDR3, is DAMVIQNPRYQVTQFGKPVTLSCSQTLNHNVMYWYQQKSSQAPKLLFHYYDKDFNNEADTPDNFQSRRPNTSFCFLDIRSPGLGDTAMYLCATGMVGADTQYFGPGTRLTVL.

This clonotype was picked up one time. The junction differs from germline at one of its ends, possibly a read error. CDR3 DNA sequence: TGTACCAGCAGTGCCTCAGGGGGGAATGAGCAGTTCTTC. It is translated as CTSSASGGNEQFF. The chain has TRBV12-3 or TRBV12-4 and TRBJ2-1; D is perhaps TRBD1 (7 bases). This CDR3 spans 13 amino acids.

There are many counts of this clonotype. The V and J genes are TRBV10-3 and TRBJ2-1, with a tentative D call TRBD1 (6 bases). Germline CDR1 ENHRY, CDR2 SYGVKD. V was shortened by 0 bases and J by 8 bases, with 14 bases between the two germline ends. The CDR3 runs 15 residues. The CDR3 sequence: CAISESARGTDEQFF. The CDR3 region has the DNA TGTGCCATCAGTGAGTCGGCCAGGGGAACTGATGAGCAGTTCTTC.

V is TRBV11-2 and J is TRBJ1-5; 7 nucleotides match TRBD1. This CDR3 is built from 14 residues. J was trimmed by 4 bases and V by 5 bases; bases with no gene match: 5. Germline V gives CDR1 SGHAT, CDR2 FQNNGV. Here the CDR3 reads CASSMTGRNQPQHF. The CDR3 region has the DNA TGTGCCAGCAGCATGACAGGGAGAAATCAGCCCCAGCATTTT.

This clonotype occurred many times. The rearrangement joins TRBV20-1 to TRBJ2-1; maybe TRBD2 (6 bases). The CDR3 loop spans 14 amino acids. Germline-derived CDR1 and CDR2 are DFQATT and SNEGSKA (reference sequence). V was shortened by 6 bases and J by 4 bases, with 16 bases between the two germline ends. The CDR3 region is CSASGGLEYNEQFF. The CDR3 DNA reads TGCAGTGCAAGTGGGGGGTTGGAGTACAATGAGCAGTTCTTC.

The V call is TRBV20-1, the J call TRBJ1-5; possible D gene TRBD1, 6 bases. Germline CDR1 reads DFQATT; CDR2 reads SNEGSKA (reference sequence). The CDR3 runs to 15 residues. V dropped 0 bases and J dropped 4 bases, with 13 bases sitting between them. The DNA of the CDR3 is TGCAGTGCTAGAGATTTGGGGGGCAGGAATCAGCCCCAGCATTTT. Translating gives CSARDLGGRNQPQHF.

This clonotype has at least ten counts. V and J are TRBV20-1 and TRBJ2-7; D perhaps matches TRBD1 (6 bases). Trimming removed 6 bases at V and 0 bases at J, with 15 bases between. This CDR3 has 14 residues. Germline-derived CDR1 and CDR2 are DFQATT and SNEGSKA (reference sequence). CDR3 in amino acids: CSAINVQGSYEQYF. The CDR3 nucleotides read TGCAGTGCCATTAACGTACAGGGCTCCTACGAGCAGTACTTC.

This clonotype occurred a few times. J is TRBJ2-5 and V is TRBV2; D remains unclear. The V end was cut by 4 bases, the J end by 4 bases, with 13 bases between. Germline V gives CDR1 SNHLY, CDR2 FYNNEI. The CDR3 spans 14 residues. Written as DNA, the CDR3 is TGTGCCAGCAGTGGAGGTGCCCCCCCAGAGACCCAGTACTTC. Amino acid sequence: CASSGGAPPETQYF.

This clonotype was counted only a few times. The chain couples TRBV3-1 to TRBJ2-1; 9 bases agree with TRBD1. Germline CDR1 reads LGHDT; CDR2 reads YNNKEL (reference sequence). The CDR3 totals 17 residues. Unmatched junction bases numbered 10, after V lost 3 bases and J lost 4 bases. The CDR3 DNA reads as TGTGCCAGCAGCCAGGGGACAGGGTATCCCGGGTACAATGAGCAGTTCTTC. Translation: CASSQGTGYPGYNEQFF.

The chain couples TRBV20-1 to TRBJ1-2, with a weak D call TRBD1 (5 bases). This CDR3 spans 15 amino acids. CDR1 and CDR2 (germline): DFQATT, SNEGSKA (reference sequence). Trimming pared 6 bases from V and 3 bases from J, leaving 20 bases between. The CDR3 sequence: CSANRLSEGYYGYTF. The CDR3, as DNA: TGCAGTGCAAATCGATTGTCGGAGGGGTACTATGGCTACACCTTC.

This clonotype was counted many times. The rearrangement links TRBV5-1 to TRBJ1-2; D ambiguous. The CDR3 sequence is 13 residues long. Trimming shortened V by 2 bases and J by 4 bases, and 9 bases separated the two germline ends. The germline V gene has CDR1 SGHRS and CDR2 YFSETQ. In nucleotides, the CDR3 is TGCGCCAGCAGCTTTGGCCGACGCTATGGCTACACCTTC. It encodes CASSFGRRYGYTF.

There are many counts of this clonotype. The J gene is TRBJ1-2, the V gene TRBV12-3 or TRBV12-4; the D gene is possibly TRBD1 (6 bases). CDR3 size: 14 residues. The V end was cut by 6 bases, the J end by 0 bases, with 11 bases between. CDR3 bases: TGTGCCAGCAGACTGGGGGCGTCTAACTATGGCTACACCTTC. This gives the protein CASRLGASNYGYTF.

This sequence joins TRBV5-1 and TRBJ2-7; 12 nucleotides align to TRBD2. With 0 bases clipped from V and 12 bases from J, the junction kept 7 bases outside the gene matches. CDR3 size: 14 residues. Per germline, CDR1 SGHRS and CDR2 YFSETQ. The CDR3 sequence is CASSLVLAGGPWYF. In DNA form, the CDR3 reads TGCGCCAGCAGCTTGGTGCTAGCGGGAGGGCCGTGGTACTTC.

This clonotype was observed at least ten times. CDR3 sequence (DNA): TGCGCCAGCAGCTTGGCCAACGGCGGGAGGGCCGGGAATGAGCAGTTCTTC. It specifies CASSLANGGRAGNEQFF. The V and J genes are TRBV5-1 and TRBJ2-1; 9 nucleotides line up with TRBD2. This CDR3 is 17 amino acids long. J was trimmed by 7 bases and V by 0 bases; bases with no gene match: 11. CDR1 and CDR2 from the germline V gene are SGHRS and YFSETQ.

The V gene is TRBV11-2, the J gene TRBJ2-1; 12 nucleotides align to TRBD2. The CDR3 totals 16 residues. Germline V gene sequence: CDR1 SGHAT, CDR2 FQNNGV. V lost 1 base to trimming and J lost 5 bases; unmatched junction nucleotides: 3. The CDR3 bases are TGTGCCAGCAGCTTAGCAAGGACTAGCGGGAACAATGAGCAGTTCTTC. Translation gives CASSLARTSGNNEQFF.

This clonotype was picked up a small number of times. The chain links TRBV20-1 to TRBJ2-1; TRBD2 aligns across 10 bases. The CDR3 is made up of 16 amino acids. V shed 2 bases, J shed 0 bases, and the junction held 4 bases outside the gene matches. The germline CDR1 and CDR2 sequences are DFQATT and SNEGSKA (reference sequence). CDR3 amino acids: CSARSLAGASYNEQFF. CDR3 nucleotides: TGCAGTGCTAGATCCCTAGCGGGAGCCTCCTACAATGAGCAGTTCTTC.